This entry lists 9 T cell receptor beta chains sequenced from one sample in a study of cytomegalovirus exposure and HLA in healthy donors. This PCR relied on a set of 60 Vbeta primers and 13 Jbeta primers. The repertoire was sequenced with immunoSEQ multiplex PCR; TCRdb's copy has only in-frame clones and lacks some. The sample comprises some 190,000 clones, 85% to 90% of which are singletons, and roughly 1.3% rests with the top ten. The sequenced sample was PBMCs. Every receptor here comes from a man in his thirties or forties in good health and CMV-seronegative.

The rearrangement joins TRBV7-9 to TRBJ1-1; no reliable D call. The V end lost 1 base, the J end lost 2 bases, and 8 bases lay between the germline ends. The CDR3 totals 14 residues. In germline, CDR1 is SEHNR, CDR2 FQNEAQ (reference sequence). The DNA for the CDR3 is TGTGCCAGCAGCTTAGTAGGTAGCAACACTGAAGCTTTCTTT. Residues: CASSLVGSNTEAFF. The complete variable domain, with remaining parts taken from reference TRBV7-9 and TRBJ1-1, reads DTGVSQNPRHKITKRGQNVTFRCDPISEHNRLYWYRQTLGQGPEFLTYFQNEAQLEKSRLLSDRFSAERPKGSFSTLEIQRTEQGDSAMYLCASSLVGSNTEAFFGQGTRLTVV.

This chain connects TRBV5-1 to TRBJ1-4, with D hard to call. Looked up from germline, CDR1 is SGHRS and CDR2 is YFSETQ. Trimming shortened V by 4 bases and J by 0 bases, and 7 bases separated the two germline ends. This CDR3 region has 14 residues. This chain's CDR3 is CASSQWPTNEKLFF. For the CDR3, the DNA is TGCGCCAGCAGCCAGTGGCCAACTAATGAAAAACTGTTTTTT.

This sequence joins TRBV19 and TRBJ2-7, with D possibly matching TRBD1 (5 bases). There are 13 residues in the CDR3. The V end was cut by 5 bases, the J end by 3 bases, with 11 bases between. Germline V gene lookup returns CDR1 LNHDA and CDR2 SQIVND (reference sequence). CDR3 DNA sequence: TGTGCCAGTAGTCAGAATCAGGGCTACGAGCAGTACTTC. Protein: CASSQNQGYEQYF.

This chain joins TRBV5-1 and TRBJ1-1; no definite D call. The V gene's germline CDR1 is SGHRS and CDR2 YFSETQ. V was clipped by 5 bases and J by 1 base, with 15 bases between them. This CDR3 contains 15 residues. The CDR3 sequence: CASRSSPQENTEAFF. CDR3 bases: TGCGCCAGCAGGTCCTCTCCTCAGGAGAACACTGAAGCTTTCTTT.

This chain joins TRBV5-6 and TRBJ2-4; 7 nucleotides match TRBD1. The ends lost 4 bases at V and 12 bases at J; junction bases unmatched: 7. Germline assignment: CDR1 SGHDT and CDR2 YYEEEE. The length of the CDR3 is 12 residues. CDR3 in amino acids: CASSRDSPTQYF. The DNA of the CDR3 is TGTGCCAGCAGCAGGGACAGCCCCACTCAGTACTTC. The entire variable domain, with the rest obtained from reference TRBV5-6 and TRBJ2-4, is as follows: DAGVTQSPTHLIKTRGQQVTLRCSPKSGHDTVSWYQQALGQGPQFIFQYYEEEERQRGNFPDRFSGHQFPNYSSELNVNALLLGDSALYLCASSRDSPTQYFGAGTRLSVL.

The genes are TRBV6-1 and TRBJ2-7, with TRBD2 as a possible D gene (5 bases). With 6 bases removed from V and 4 bases from J, the gap between germline ends came to 13 bases. Germline V gives CDR1 MNHNS, CDR2 SASEGT. This CDR3 has 13 residues. The CDR3 loop reads CASRRGLDYEQYF. CDR3 DNA sequence: TGTGCCAGCAGGAGAGGGTTGGATTACGAGCAGTACTTC.

The chain uses TRBV5-1 and TRBJ1-3; D gene ambiguous. Germline CDR1 is SGHRS and CDR2 is YFSETQ. V shed 6 bases and J shed 0 bases, with 10 bases lying between them. The CDR3 is 14 amino acids. This chain's CDR3 is CASTSENSGNTIYF. The CDR3 DNA sequence: TGCGCCAGCACCTCAGAAAACTCTGGAAACACCATATATTTT.

This clone was seen only a few times. The CDR3: CAWEGNRGRGYTF. The CDR3 coding sequence is TGTGCCTGGGAGGGCAACAGGGGGCGAGGCTACACCTTC. This chain connects TRBV30 to TRBJ1-2, with 9 bases aligning to TRBD1. CDR1 and CDR2 (germline): GTSNPN, SVGIG (reference sequence). This CDR3 spans 13 amino acids. The junction had 9 bases not matched to a gene; V was cut back by 5 bases and J by 8 bases.

The V call is TRBV6-1, the J call TRBJ1-3; 7 nucleotides agree with TRBD1. There are 15 residues in the CDR3. From germline, CDR1 is MNHNS and CDR2 SASEGT. Trimming took 5 bases from V and 2 from J; bases not matched to a gene: 6. The CDR3 DNA follows: TGTGCCAGCAGTTCGACAGGGTTTGCTGGAAACACCATATATTTT. This translates into CASSSTGFAGNTIYF.